This is a list of T cell receptor beta chains from one sample in a study of T-cell memory formation after mild COVID-19. TCRdb re-called the 5' RACE reads with MiXCR, one entry per CDR3 protein. The sample lists 150,000 to 200,000 distinct CDR3 sequences; 14% were seen once. The material sequenced was PBMCs or a T cell subset sorted from them (not recorded which). Every receptor here comes from an adult woman who had mild COVID-19 (a few samples of this study predate the infection). Cell type and time point are not known. The CDR3 runs from the conserved cysteine through the conserved F or W. A D gene is named only where the DNA matches it firmly. The listing skips clone size in some rows; elsewhere it reads once, few, many or a size class.

>.|TRBJ2-3|few|TRBV7-9
TGTGCCAGCAGCCCCCCGACAGAGCCATCAGACACAGATACGCAGTATTTT
CASSPPTEPSDTDTQYF
>TRBD1|TRBJ2-3|.|TRBV2
TGTGCCAGCATGTACAGGGGGCAAGGCACAGATACGCAGTATTTT
CASMYRGQGTDTQYF
>.|TRBJ2-5|many|TRBV5-5
TGTGCCAGCAGCTACCAGCAAGAGACCCAGTACTTC
CASSYQQETQYF
>.|TRBJ2-5|.|TRBV7-9
TGTGCCAGCAGTCTTGAGGGGGTTGAGACCCAGTACTTC
CASSLEGVETQYF
>.|TRBJ1-3|.|TRBV29-1
TGCAGCGTCAAGTATGGGGGCCGTGGTGACACCATATATTTT
CSVKYGGRGDTIYF
>.|TRBJ2-5|.|TRBV7-7
TGTGCTAGCAGCTCTGGACTCAAAGAGACCCAGTACTTC
CASSSGLKETQYF
>.|TRBJ2-7|few|TRBV5-4
TGTGCCAGCAGCTACGCTGGAAGGCAGTCTCTTTACGAGCAGTACTTC
CASSYAGRQSLYEQYF
>.|TRBJ1-1|few|TRBV18
TGTGCCAGCTCTCCGTCTTCGGTGAACACTGAAGCTTTCTTT
CASSPSSVNTEAFF
>.|TRBJ2-5|.|TRBV4-3
TGCGCCAGCAGCCAAGGCCGAGTCCGGGCCTTCCAAGAGACCCAGTACTTC
CASSQGRVRAFQETQYF
>.|TRBJ1-2|few|TRBV25-1
TGTGCCAGCAGTGAACGACAGCCACCCTATGGCTACACCTTC
CASSERQPPYGYTF
>.|TRBJ2-5|few|TRBV7-9
TGTGCCAGCAGCTTAGAGTCGTCCTCGAGGGAGACCCAGTACTTC
CASSLESSSRETQYF